This entry concerns a single TCR beta chain. Its antigen is as yet unknown. The PCR made use of 60 Vbeta and 13 Jbeta primers. Per the study methods: Later, an analysis found around 77 million unique TCR beta chains, and 9.5 million to 11 million of these were shared. Data came from immunoSEQ multiplex PCR; TCRdb stores just in-frame clones and leaves some out. The DNA gave D and trimming, while V, J and clone size come from that table. The sample has about 39,000 clones. This sample was included in a study of cytomegalovirus exposure and HLA in healthy donors. As for the study in general: About 180 million T cells yielded under 130 million unique TCR beta sequences in earlier analysis.

Broader study findings: Many donors shared some public TCRs, even though most TCR sequences were rare.

The CDR3 spans 11 residues. V was trimmed by 5 bases and J by 5 bases, leaving 10 bases between them. Germline CDR1 is SQVTM and CDR2 is ANQGSEA. Material: PBMCs. The receptor was isolated from a woman aged 25-40 years in good health and CMV-seropositive. This chain uses TRBV29-1 with TRBJ2-7; perhaps TRBD2 as D (6 bases). The CDR3 protein is CSVSRGNEQYF. CDR3 DNA sequence: TGCAGCGTTTCCCGGGGGAACGAGCAGTACTTC.